The rows below give T cell receptor beta chains drawn from one sample of a study of high-grade serous ovarian cancer treatment subgroups. Here immunoSEQ multiplex PCR was the method, and the copy in TCRdb shows in-frame clones only, minus some. The data contain approximately 17,000 clones, about 76% of them seen just once; the ten biggest clones take up 4.5%. The source material was tumor tissue. These receptors were collected from a human donor with high-grade serous ovarian cancer. CDR3s include the opening cysteine and the closing phenylalanine or tryptophan. The D gene is left open where the match is weak. Clone size, where shown, is once, few, many, or a class for clones that have expanded.

TRBV10-3	TRBJ1-1	NA	NA	CAIGGRPNTEAFF	TGTGCCATCGGTGGACGACCGAACACTGAAGCTTTCTTT
TRBV19	TRBJ2-2	NA	NA	CASSSSSEAGNTGELFF	TGTGCCAGTAGTAGCTCCTCTGAAGCGGGCAACACCGGGGAGCTGTTTTTT
TRBV18	TRBJ1-2	NA	TRBD1	CASSPPTGSGYTF	TGTGCCAGCTCACCACCGACAGGGTCTGGCTACACCTTC
TRBV4-3	TRBJ1-6	NA	TRBD1	CASSLQGQGWSPLHF	TGCGCCAGCAGCCTCCAGGGACAGGGATGGTCACCCCTCCACTTT
TRBV5-5	TRBJ2-5	NA	TRBD2	CASNSLGLGGETQYF	TGTGCCAGCAACTCCCTGGGACTAGGTGGGGAGACCCAGTACTTC
TRBV6-1	TRBJ2-7	NA	TRBD1	CASRTGTYEQYF	TGTGCCAGCAGGACAGGGACCTACGAGCAGTACTTC
TRBV6-5	TRBJ1-5	NA	TRBD1	CASSSTDRGGNQPQHF	TGTGCCAGCAGTTCAACGGACAGGGGCGGGAATCAGCCCCAGCATTTT
TRBV2	TRBJ1-5	NA	NA	CASRDSTINQPQHF	TGTGCCAGCAGGGACTCGACCATCAATCAGCCCCAGCATTTT
TRBV7-3	TRBJ2-7	NA	NA	CASSLQPIQTYEQYF	TGTGCCAGCAGCCTACAGCCCATACAAACCTACGAGCAGTACTTC
TRBV7-2	TRBJ2-1	once	TRBD2	CASSLWSSGGTGSYNEQFF	TGTGCCAGCAGCTTATGGTCTAGCGGGGGCACCGGCTCCTACAATGAGCAGTTCTTC
TRBV7-6	TRBJ1-4	few	NA	CASSYPMGAGEKLFF	TGTGCCAGCAGCTACCCGATGGGGGCCGGAGAAAAACTGTTTTTT
TRBV6-5	TRBJ1-1	NA	NA	CASSAQGPNTEAFF	TGTGCCAGCAGTGCGCAGGGGCCAAACACTGAAGCTTTCTTT
TRBV9	TRBJ1-2	NA	NA	CASSVASQGGVRGYTF	TGTGCCAGCAGCGTAGCTTCGCAGGGAGGAGTGAGGGGCTACACCTTC
TRBV2	TRBJ2-5	NA	NA	CASSGTYQETQYF	TGTGCCAGCAGTGGCACGTACCAAGAGACCCAGTACTTC
TRBV7-8	TRBJ1-1	NA	TRBD1	CASSLDRGNTEAFF	TGTGCCAGCAGCCTCGACAGGGGGAACACTGAAGCTTTCTTT
TRBV5-1	TRBJ2-7	few	NA	CASSPRITGTSYEQYF	TGCGCCAGCAGCCCAAGAATTACAGGGACCTCCTACGAGCAGTACTTC
TRBV19	TRBJ1-6	NA	NA	CASSIDGNGFSPLHF	TGTGCCAGTAGTATAGATGGGAACGGTTTTTCCCCCCTCCACTTT
TRBV14	TRBJ2-3	NA	NA	CASSQGSRGAYRSTDTQYF	TGTGCCAGCAGCCAAGGTAGTCGGGGGGCGTACCGAAGCACAGATACGCAGTATTTT
TRBV5-1	TRBJ2-3	NA	TRBD2	CASNGGGTRDTQYF	TGCGCCAGCAACGGCGGGGGGACGCGAGATACGCAGTATTTT
TRBV7-2	TRBJ1-1	few	NA	CASSLGSTQNTEAFF	TGTGCCAGCAGCTTAGGTAGCACCCAGAACACTGAAGCTTTCTTT
TRBV18	TRBJ2-1	NA	TRBD2	CASSPRLAGGITSYNEQFF	TGTGCCAGCTCACCAAGGCTAGCGGGGGGGATTACCTCCTACAATGAGCAGTTCTTC
TRBV27	TRBJ2-7	NA	NA	CASSLSLGFEQYF	TGTGCCAGCAGTTTATCGTTGGGGTTCGAGCAGTACTTC
TRBV21-1	TRBJ2-3	NA	NA	CASSIEPGLAGGPFETDTQYF	TGTGCCAGCAGCATTGAACCCGGGCTAGCGGGGGGGCCGTTTGAAACAGATACGCAGTATTTT
TRBV7-6	TRBJ2-5	NA	NA	CASSLVGETQYF	TGTGCCAGCAGCTTAGTGGGAGAGACCCAGTACTTC
TRBV6-1	TRBJ2-7	NA	NA	CASSEMVWSGEQYF	TGTGCCAGCAGTGAAATGGTTTGGAGCGGCGAGCAGTACTTC
TRBV10-3	TRBJ2-5	NA	TRBD1	CAISRDRIQETQYF	TGTGCCATCAGTAGGGACAGGATCCAAGAGACCCAGTACTTC
TRBV28	TRBJ1-5	few	TRBD1	CASSHIGTGRRGNQPQHF	TGTGCCAGCAGTCACATCGGGACAGGGAGAAGGGGCAATCAGCCCCAGCATTTT
TRBV2	TRBJ2-2	NA	NA	CASSPPRGGPNTGELFF	TGTGCCAGCAGTCCCCCTCGCGGGGGCCCGAACACCGGGGAGCTGTTTTTT
TRBV7-9	TRBJ1-4	NA	NA	CASSSRGPGEAEKLFF	TGTGCCAGCAGCTCTCGGGGCCCAGGGGAGGCGGAAAAACTGTTTTTT
TRBV29-1	TRBJ1-5	NA	NA	CSVALSQGFDQPQHF	TGCAGCGTCGCACTAAGTCAGGGATTTGATCAGCCCCAGCATTTT
TRBV30	TRBJ1-6	few	NA	CAWSSSQGANSPLHF	TGTGCCTGGAGTTCATCACAGGGAGCTAATTCACCCCTCCACTTT
TRBV19	TRBJ1-4	NA	NA	CATRRYNEKLFF	TGTGCCACACGCAGATATAATGAAAAACTGTTTTTT
TRBV5-1	TRBJ2-2	NA	NA	CASSLMGGTGELFF	TGCGCCAGCAGCTTGATGGGAGGCACCGGGGAGCTGTTTTTT
TRBV7-2	TRBJ1-1	NA	NA	CASSFGGGGTEAFF	TGTGCCAGCAGCTTTGGGGGTGGGGGGACTGAAGCTTTCTTT
TRBV30	TRBJ2-7	NA	TRBD2	CAWSPPGLAGGSYEQYF	TGTGCCTGGAGCCCACCCGGACTAGCGGGGGGCTCCTACGAGCAGTACTTC
TRBV18	TRBJ2-7	NA	NA	CASSGGTPYEQYF	TGTGCCAGCTCAGGCGGGACGCCCTACGAGCAGTACTTC
TRBV28	TRBJ2-3	medium-sized	NA	CASSLVGGYTDTQYF	TGTGCCAGCTCCTTGGTGGGCGGCTACACAGATACGCAGTATTTT
TRBV5-8	TRBJ2-1	NA	TRBD2	CASIGGRSSYNEQFF	TGTGCCAGCATCGGGGGGAGGAGCTCCTACAATGAGCAGTTCTTC
TRBV6-6	TRBJ2-3	NA	TRBD2	CASILSGGRTDTQYF	TGTGCCAGCATTCTTAGCGGGGGTCGCACAGATACGCAGTATTTT
TRBV7-2	TRBJ1-1	NA	NA	CASSSRRGANTEAFF	TGTGCCAGCAGCTCACGGAGGGGGGCGAACACTGAAGCTTTCTTT
TRBV6-5	TRBJ1-1	NA	NA	CASSYSARGQAFF	TGTGCCAGCAGTTACTCAGCGAGGGGTCAAGCTTTCTTT
TRBV7-3	TRBJ2-5	NA	TRBD1	CASSPQGTGIGTQYF	TGTGCCAGCAGCCCACAGGGGACAGGGATCGGGACCCAGTACTTC
TRBV7-6	TRBJ1-3	NA	NA	CASSFGSGNTIYF	TGTGCCAGCAGCTTCGGCTCCGGAAACACCATATATTTT
TRBV19	TRBJ2-7	NA	TRBD1	CASAYWTGGTGAGEQYF	TGTGCCAGTGCCTATTGGACAGGGGGCACCGGTGCTGGTGAGCAGTACTTC
TRBV28	TRBJ2-3	NA	NA	CASRVGTASTDTQYF	TGTGCCAGCAGAGTAGGGACTGCTAGCACAGATACGCAGTATTTT